This T cell receptor (beta chain) stems from a study of beta chain features in type 1 diabetes (dated by TCRdb to 2016 to 2019). For the study in its entirety: Mean age, gender distribution, total cell number and subset yield were not different between patients and healthy donors. Naive and central memory subsets were obtained from all 30 or so donors, but regulatory and stem cell-like memory subsets were isolated from only 8 patients and 8 healthy donors. A total of 107,917,701 sorted cells were examined across all samples, and RNA yield correlated strongly with the number of cells per subset. In the study, TCRB repertoires of sorted circulating CD4+ T cell subsets from recently diagnosed type 1 diabetes patients were compared with those of matched healthy donors. The paper as a whole reports these results and caveats: Shorter templates might be favored by PCR, yet because patient and control samples were amplified and corrected together, any such skew would affect both groups equally. HLA sub-analyses involved small numbers of individuals, so any influence of HLA type on TCRB rearrangement remained unresolved. At VDJ recombination sites, type 1 diabetes patients had fewer insertions and more deleted nucleotides, which implies abnormalities in thymic rearrangement. The naive, central memory and regulatory TCRB repertoires appeared to resemble one another more closely among patients than among healthy donors. In all four CD4+ subsets, TCRB CDR3 length was moderately but significantly shorter in type 1 diabetes patients. Because cDNA was sequenced instead of genomic DNA, activated cells with high expression could be over-represented, although the groups did not differ in activation or CD3 levels.

The entire isolated RNA was reverse transcribed using the High Capacity cDNA Reverse Transcription Kit, and thus expressed TCRB transcripts were sequenced. Naive, central memory and regulatory T cell samples underwent deep immunoSEQ sequencing, averaging around 4 million total reads per sample. After sorted cells were lysed in RLT buffer, RNA was extracted with DNase-treated RNeasy Micro or Mini kits, with the choice depending on cell number. To prevent cross-contamination, every cell subset was processed on its own, while patient and healthy donor samples were processed together. The immunoSEQ multiplex PCR was used to amplify TCRB sequences from cDNA, generating 87-bp fragments that spanned the CDR3 region. Amplicons were sequenced on the Illumina HiSeq platform. In the source study's methods: Synthetic template baselines were used to correct PCR bias computationally, reads within Hamming distance 2 were collapsed together, and singletons that could not be merged were discarded. Reads were aligned against IMGT so that V, D and J genes, CDR3 length and insertions or deletions at six rearrangement sites could be assigned. Within each subset, clonotype counts were normalized to the number of sorted cells before true diversity and Gini coefficients were calculated with the tcR R package. The overlap coefficient, calculated on TCRB nucleotide sequences, was used to quantify repertoire sharing. TCRdb retrieved this table from immuneACCESS and kept in-frame rearrangements only. Not all clones are present; in checked studies, unresolved V genes account for under half, and no reason is known for the remainder. D and trimming come from the DNA, and the V and J calls and clone size come from that table. This sample comprises about 160,000 clones, 7.5% to 9.5% of them detected only once. The ten largest account for about 0.5% of the sample.

From each donor, a single peripheral blood sample of about 116 mL on average was drawn into heparinised tubes. A BD FACSAria II was used to sort naive, central memory, regulatory and stem cell-like memory CD4+ T cells with a panel that included CD45RO, CCR7, CD25, CD127, CD95 and CD27. All sorted populations exceeded 95% purity. PBMCs were isolated right away by Lymphoprep density gradient centrifugation and were stained directly, without culture. So that batch effects would be minimized, each experiment stained and sorted samples in pairs, pairing one healthy donor with one patient. Reading the germline V gene gives CDR1 SGHVS and CDR2 FQNEAQ. The trim is 5 bases for V and 3 bases for J, with a gap of 4 bases between the germline ends. The CDR3 contains 12 residues, cysteine and phenylalanine counted. The kept DNA is CDR3 alone, 36 bases in frame from the first base. This clone came up a few times. The specificity of this receptor is unknown. No per-base quality is available; no much larger clone lies one base away.

This sequence uses TRBV7-8 and TRBJ2-2, with the D gene call left open. The clonotype was recovered from a young woman with type 1 diabetes. The specimen was central memory CD4+ T cells from blood. The DNA sequence is as follows: TGTGCCAGCAGCCCTGACACCGGGGAGCTGTTTTTT. Translated, this is CASSPDTGELFF.